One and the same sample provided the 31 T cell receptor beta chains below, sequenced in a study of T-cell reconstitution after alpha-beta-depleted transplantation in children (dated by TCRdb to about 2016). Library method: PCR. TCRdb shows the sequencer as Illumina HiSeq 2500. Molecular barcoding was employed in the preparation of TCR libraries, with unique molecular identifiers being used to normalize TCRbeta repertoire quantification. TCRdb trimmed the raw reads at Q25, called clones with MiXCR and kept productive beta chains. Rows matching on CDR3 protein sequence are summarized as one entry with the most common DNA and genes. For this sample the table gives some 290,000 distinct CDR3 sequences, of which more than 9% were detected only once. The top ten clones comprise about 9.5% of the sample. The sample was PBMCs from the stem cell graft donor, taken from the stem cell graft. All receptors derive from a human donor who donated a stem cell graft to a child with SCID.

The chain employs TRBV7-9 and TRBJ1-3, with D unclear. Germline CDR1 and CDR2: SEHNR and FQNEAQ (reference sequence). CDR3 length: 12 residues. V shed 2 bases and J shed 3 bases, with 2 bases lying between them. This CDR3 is CASSLNGNTIYF. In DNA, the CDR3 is TGTGCCAGCAGCTTAAATGGAAACACCATATATTTT.

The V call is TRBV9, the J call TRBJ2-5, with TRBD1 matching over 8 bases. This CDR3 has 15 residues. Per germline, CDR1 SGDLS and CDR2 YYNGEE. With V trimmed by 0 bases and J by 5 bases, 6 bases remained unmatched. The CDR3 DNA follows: TGTGCCAGCAGCGTAGGAGGACAGGGAAGCGAGACCCAGTACTTC. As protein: CASSVGGQGSETQYF.

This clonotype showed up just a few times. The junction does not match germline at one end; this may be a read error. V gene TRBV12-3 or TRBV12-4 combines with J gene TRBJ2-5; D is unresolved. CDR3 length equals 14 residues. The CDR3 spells CASSELAAQGTQYF. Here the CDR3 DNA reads TGTGCCAGCAGTGAGTTGGCAGCTCAAGGGACCCAGTACTTC.

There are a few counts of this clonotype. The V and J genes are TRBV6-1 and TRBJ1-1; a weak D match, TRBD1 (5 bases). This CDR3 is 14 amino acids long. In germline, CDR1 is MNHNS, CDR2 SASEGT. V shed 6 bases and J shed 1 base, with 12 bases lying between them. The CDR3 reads CASRAGTENTEAFF. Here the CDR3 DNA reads TGTGCCAGCAGAGCCGGGACGGAGAACACTGAAGCTTTCTTT.

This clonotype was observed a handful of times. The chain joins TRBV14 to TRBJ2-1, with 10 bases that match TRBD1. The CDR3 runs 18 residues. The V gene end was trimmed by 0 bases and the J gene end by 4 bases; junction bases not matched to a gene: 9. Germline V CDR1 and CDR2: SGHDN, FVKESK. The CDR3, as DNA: TGTGCCAGCAGCCAAGAGACAGGGGGCCATCATTTATACAATGAGCAGTTCTTC. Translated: CASSQETGGHHLYNEQFF.

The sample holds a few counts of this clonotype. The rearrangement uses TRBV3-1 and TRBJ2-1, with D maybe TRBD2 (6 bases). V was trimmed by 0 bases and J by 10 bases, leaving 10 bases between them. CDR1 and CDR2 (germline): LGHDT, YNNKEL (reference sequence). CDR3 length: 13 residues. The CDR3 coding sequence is TGTGCCAGCAGCCAAGATCCCCTAGCGGAGCAGTTCTTC. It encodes CASSQDPLAEQFF.

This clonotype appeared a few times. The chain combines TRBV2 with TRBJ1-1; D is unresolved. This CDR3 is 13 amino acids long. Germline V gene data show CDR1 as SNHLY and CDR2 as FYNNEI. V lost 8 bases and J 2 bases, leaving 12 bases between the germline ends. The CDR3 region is CASGLAANTEAFF. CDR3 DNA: TGTGCCAGCGGGTTGGCAGCTAACACTGAAGCTTTCTTT.

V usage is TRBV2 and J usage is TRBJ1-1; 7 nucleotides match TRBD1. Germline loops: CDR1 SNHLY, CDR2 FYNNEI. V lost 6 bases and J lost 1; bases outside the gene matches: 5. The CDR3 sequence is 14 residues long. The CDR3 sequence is CASRPDRKNTEAFF. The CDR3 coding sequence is TGTGCCAGCAGGCCGGACAGGAAGAACACTGAAGCTTTCTTT.

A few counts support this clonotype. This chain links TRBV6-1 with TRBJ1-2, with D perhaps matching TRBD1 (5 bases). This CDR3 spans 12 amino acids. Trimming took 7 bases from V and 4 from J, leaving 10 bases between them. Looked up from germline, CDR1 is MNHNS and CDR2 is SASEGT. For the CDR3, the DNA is TGTGCCAGCACTAGAGACAGCTATGGCTACACCTTC. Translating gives CASTRDSYGYTF.

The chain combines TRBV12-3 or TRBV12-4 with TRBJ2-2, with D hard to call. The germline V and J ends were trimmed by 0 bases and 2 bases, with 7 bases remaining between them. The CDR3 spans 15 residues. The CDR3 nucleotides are TGTGCCAGCAGTTTAGCGATGGGCAACACCGGGGAGCTGTTTTTT. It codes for CASSLAMGNTGELFF.

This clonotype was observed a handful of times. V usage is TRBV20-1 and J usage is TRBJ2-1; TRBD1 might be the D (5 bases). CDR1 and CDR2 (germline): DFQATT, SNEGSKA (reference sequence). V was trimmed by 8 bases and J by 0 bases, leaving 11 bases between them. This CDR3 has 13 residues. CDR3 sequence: CSSTVNSYNEQFF. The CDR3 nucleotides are TGCAGTTCGACAGTCAACTCCTACAATGAGCAGTTCTTC.

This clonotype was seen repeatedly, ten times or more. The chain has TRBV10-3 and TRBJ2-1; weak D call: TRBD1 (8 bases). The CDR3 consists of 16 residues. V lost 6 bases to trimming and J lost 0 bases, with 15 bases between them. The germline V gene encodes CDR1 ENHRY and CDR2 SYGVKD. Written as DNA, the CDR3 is TGTGCCATCAGCTACAGGGGGACTAACTCCTACAATGAGCAGTTCTTC. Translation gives CAISYRGTNSYNEQFF.

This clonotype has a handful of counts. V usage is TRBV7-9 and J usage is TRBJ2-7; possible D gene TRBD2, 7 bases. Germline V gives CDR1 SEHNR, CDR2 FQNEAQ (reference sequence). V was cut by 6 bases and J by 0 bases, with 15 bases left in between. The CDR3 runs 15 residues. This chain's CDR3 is CASSRGGVYSYEQYF. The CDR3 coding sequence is TGTGCCAGCAGTAGGGGGGGAGTTTACTCCTACGAGCAGTACTTC.

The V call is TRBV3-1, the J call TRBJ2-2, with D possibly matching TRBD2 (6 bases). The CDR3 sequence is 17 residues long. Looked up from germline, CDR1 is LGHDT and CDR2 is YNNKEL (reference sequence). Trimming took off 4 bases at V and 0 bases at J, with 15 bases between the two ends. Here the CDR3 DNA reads TGTGCCAGCAGCCCCTGGGGGGTCTCCACGAACACCGGGGAGCTGTTTTTT. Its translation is CASSPWGVSTNTGELFF.

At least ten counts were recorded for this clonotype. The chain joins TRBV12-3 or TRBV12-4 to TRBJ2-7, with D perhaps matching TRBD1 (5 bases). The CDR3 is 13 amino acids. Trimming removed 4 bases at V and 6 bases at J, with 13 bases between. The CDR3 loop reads CASSSLQGFEQYF. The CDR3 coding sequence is TGTGCCAGCAGTTCCCTCCAGGGTTTCGAGCAGTACTTC.

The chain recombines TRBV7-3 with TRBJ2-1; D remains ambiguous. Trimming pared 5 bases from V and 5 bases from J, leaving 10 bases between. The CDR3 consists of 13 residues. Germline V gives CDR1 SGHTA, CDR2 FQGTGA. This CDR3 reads CASSQGVHNEQFF. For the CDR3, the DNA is TGTGCCAGCAGCCAAGGTGTCCACAATGAGCAGTTCTTC.

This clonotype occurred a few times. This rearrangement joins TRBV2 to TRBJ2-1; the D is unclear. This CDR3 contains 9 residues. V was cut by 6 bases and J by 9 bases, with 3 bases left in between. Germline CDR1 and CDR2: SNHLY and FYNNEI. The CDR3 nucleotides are TGTGCCAGCAGCGCTGAGCAGTTCTTC. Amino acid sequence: CASSAEQFF.

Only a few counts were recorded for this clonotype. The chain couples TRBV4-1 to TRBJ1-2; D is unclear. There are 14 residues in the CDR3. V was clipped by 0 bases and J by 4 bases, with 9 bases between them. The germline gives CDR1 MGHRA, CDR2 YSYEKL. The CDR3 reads CASSQDVTVYGYTF. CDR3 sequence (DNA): TGCGCCAGCAGCCAAGATGTAACAGTCTATGGCTACACCTTC.

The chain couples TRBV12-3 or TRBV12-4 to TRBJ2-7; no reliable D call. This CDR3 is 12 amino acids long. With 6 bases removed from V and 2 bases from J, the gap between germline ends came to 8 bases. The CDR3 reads CASSLQAYEQYF. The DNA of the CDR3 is TGTGCCAGCAGCCTACAAGCCTACGAGCAGTACTTC.

CDR3 sequence reads: CSARGEFGGTGELFF. In DNA form, the CDR3 reads TGCAGTGCTAGAGGGGAGTTTGGTGGAACCGGGGAGCTGTTTTTT. The genes are TRBV20-1 and TRBJ2-2; D may be TRBD2 (5 bases). Trimming shortened V by 1 base and J by 5 bases, and 14 bases separated the two germline ends. The CDR3 sequence is 15 residues long. Per germline, CDR1 DFQATT and CDR2 SNEGSKA (reference sequence).

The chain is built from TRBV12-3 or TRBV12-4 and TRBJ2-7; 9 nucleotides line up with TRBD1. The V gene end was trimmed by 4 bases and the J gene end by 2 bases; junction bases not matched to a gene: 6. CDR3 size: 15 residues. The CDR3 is CASSSGTGRTYEQYF. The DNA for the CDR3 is TGTGCCAGCAGTTCCGGGACAGGGCGCACCTACGAGCAGTACTTC.

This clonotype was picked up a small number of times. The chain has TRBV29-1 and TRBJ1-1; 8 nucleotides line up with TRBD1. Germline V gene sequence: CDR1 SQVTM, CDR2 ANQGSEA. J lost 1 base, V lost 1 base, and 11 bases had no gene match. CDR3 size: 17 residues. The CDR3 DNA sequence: TGCAGCGTTGAAGTCATAGCAGGGGGCGCATGGAACACTGAAGCTTTCTTT. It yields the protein CSVEVIAGGAWNTEAFF.

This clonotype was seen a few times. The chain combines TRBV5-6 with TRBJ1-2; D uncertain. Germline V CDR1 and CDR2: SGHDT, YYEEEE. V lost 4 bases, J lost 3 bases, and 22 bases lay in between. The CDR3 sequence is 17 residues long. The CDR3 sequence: CASSPPLGAGPDYGYTF. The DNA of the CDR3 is TGTGCCAGCAGCCCTCCCTTAGGTGCCGGACCCGACTATGGCTACACCTTC.

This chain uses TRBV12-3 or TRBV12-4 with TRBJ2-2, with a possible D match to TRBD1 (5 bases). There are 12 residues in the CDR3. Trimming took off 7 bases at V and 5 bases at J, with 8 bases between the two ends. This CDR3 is CASTKGTGELFF. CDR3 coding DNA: TGTGCCAGCACCAAGGGGACCGGGGAGCTGTTTTTT.

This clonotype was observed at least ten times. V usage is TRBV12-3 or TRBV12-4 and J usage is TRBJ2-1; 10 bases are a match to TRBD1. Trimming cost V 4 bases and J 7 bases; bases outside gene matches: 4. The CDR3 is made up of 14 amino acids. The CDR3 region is CASSSGTGANEQFF. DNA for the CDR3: TGTGCCAGCAGTTCCGGGACAGGGGCGAATGAGCAGTTCTTC.

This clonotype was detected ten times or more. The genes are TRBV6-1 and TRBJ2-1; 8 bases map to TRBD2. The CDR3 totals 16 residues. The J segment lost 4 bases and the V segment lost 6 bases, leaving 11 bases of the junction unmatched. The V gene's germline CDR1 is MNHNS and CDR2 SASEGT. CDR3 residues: CASSRSGLEVYNEQFF. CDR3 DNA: TGTGCCAGCAGCCGATCGGGACTAGAGGTATACAATGAGCAGTTCTTC.

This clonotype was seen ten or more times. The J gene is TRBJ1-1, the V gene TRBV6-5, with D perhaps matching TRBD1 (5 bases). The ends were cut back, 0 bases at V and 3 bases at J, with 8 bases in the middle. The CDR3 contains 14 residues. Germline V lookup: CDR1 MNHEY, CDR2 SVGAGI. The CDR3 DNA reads TGTGCCAGCAGTTACTCGGGAGGGGACACTGAAGCTTTCTTT. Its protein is CASSYSGGDTEAFF.

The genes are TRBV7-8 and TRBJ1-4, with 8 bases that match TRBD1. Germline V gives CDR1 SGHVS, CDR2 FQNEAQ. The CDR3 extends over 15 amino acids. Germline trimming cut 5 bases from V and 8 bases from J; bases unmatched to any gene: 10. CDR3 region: CASSHTDRGLEKLFF. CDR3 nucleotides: TGTGCCAGCAGCCATACTGACAGGGGTTTAGAAAAACTGTTTTTT.

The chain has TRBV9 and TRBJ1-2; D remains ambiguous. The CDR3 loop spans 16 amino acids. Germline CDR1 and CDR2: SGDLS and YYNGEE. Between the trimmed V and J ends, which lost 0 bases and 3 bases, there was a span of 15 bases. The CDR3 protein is CASSVEAEKAHYGYTF. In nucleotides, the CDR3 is TGTGCCAGCAGCGTAGAGGCCGAAAAAGCCCACTATGGCTACACCTTC.

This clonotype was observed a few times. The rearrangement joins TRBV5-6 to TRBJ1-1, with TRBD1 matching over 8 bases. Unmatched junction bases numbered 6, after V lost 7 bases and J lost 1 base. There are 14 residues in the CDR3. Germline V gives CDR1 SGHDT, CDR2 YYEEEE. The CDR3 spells CASLLDRGNTEAFF. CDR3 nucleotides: TGTGCCAGCCTCCTCGACAGGGGGAACACTGAAGCTTTCTTT.

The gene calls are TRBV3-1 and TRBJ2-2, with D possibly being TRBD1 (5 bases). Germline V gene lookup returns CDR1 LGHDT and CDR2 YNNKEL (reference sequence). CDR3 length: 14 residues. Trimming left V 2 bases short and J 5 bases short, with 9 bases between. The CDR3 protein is CASSQPRETGELFF. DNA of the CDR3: TGTGCCAGCAGCCAACCCAGGGAAACCGGGGAGCTGTTTTTT. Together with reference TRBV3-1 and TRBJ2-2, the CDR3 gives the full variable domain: DTAVSQTPKYLVTQMGNDKSIKCEQNLGHDTMYWYKQDSKKFLKIMFSYNNKELIINETVPNRFSPKSPDKAHLNLHINSLELGDSAVYFCASSQPRETGELFFGEGSRLTVL.